These 14 T cell receptor beta chains were all obtained from the same sample, sequenced in a study of regulatory T cells in long-lasting Graves disease. Libraries of TCR beta came from iRepertoire HTBI primers plus Arm-PCR of CDR3 regions. TCRdb re-called the multiplex PCR reads with MiXCR, one entry per CDR3 protein. The sample yields hundreds of thousands of distinct CDR3 sequences, 16% seen once. The time point: newly diagnosed GD, antithyroid drugs for less than 3 months. PBMC-extracted RNA yielded the TCR library. The same specimen was also included in a second study, on T cells in Graves' hyperthyroidism and ophthalmopathy.

The sample here was peripheral blood mononuclear cells (PBMCs), taken at new diagnosis, from a patient treated with antithyroid drugs. The receptors were sampled from a woman aged 30 to 39 with Graves disease.

This clonotype showed up many times. V usage is TRBV29-1 and J usage is TRBJ2-7; 9 bases match TRBD1. Unmatched junction bases numbered 1, after V lost 0 bases and J lost 4 bases. CDR1 SQVTM and CDR2 ANQGSEA come from the germline V gene. The CDR3 consists of 13 residues. In nucleotides, the CDR3 is TGCAGCGTTGAAGACGGGACAGGGTACGAGCAGTACTTC. It is translated as CSVEDGTGYEQYF.

The chain couples TRBV20-1 to TRBJ1-4; TRBD1 is a possible D gene (6 bases). This CDR3 is built from 12 residues. The V and J ends lost 6 bases and 17 bases respectively, with 22 bases between them. CDR1 DFQATT and CDR2 SNEGSKA come from the germline V gene (reference sequence). CDR3 region: CSARDPGAVGFF. Here the CDR3 DNA reads TGCAGTGCGCGGGACCCGGGGGCCGTCGGTTTTTTT.

This clonotype occurred many times. This chain connects TRBV7-2 to TRBJ2-3; maybe TRBD2 (6 bases). V was clipped by 5 bases and J by 3 bases, with 15 bases between them. The CDR3 has 15 amino acids. CDR1 and CDR2 (germline): SGHTA, FQGNSA. CDR3 nucleotide sequence: TGTGCCAGCAGCCCTGGCGGGGTGAGAACAGATACGCAGTATTTT. Encoded protein: CASSPGGVRTDTQYF.

This clonotype has more than one count but fewer than ten. The chain uses TRBV18 and TRBJ2-3; D might be TRBD2 (6 bases). Between the trimmed V and J ends, which lost 2 bases and 1 base, there was a span of 10 bases. This CDR3 region has 15 residues. Germline V gene data show CDR1 as KGHSH and CDR2 as LQKENI. CDR3 in DNA: TGTGCCAGCTCACCAAGGCCTAGCGGCACAGATACGCAGTATTTT. It yields the protein CASSPRPSGTDTQYF.

In this sample, this clonotype turned up a few times. J is TRBJ2-3 and V is TRBV4-1, with unresolved D. The CDR3 length is 11 residues. Trimming stripped 1 base from V and 8 bases from J, with 4 bases between. Germline loops: CDR1 MGHRA, CDR2 YSYEKL. The CDR3 loop is CASSQGVTQYF. The CDR3, as DNA: TGCGCCAGCAGCCAAGGGGTTACGCAGTATTTT.

This clonotype was detected many times. V gene TRBV20-1 combines with J gene TRBJ2-1; D unclear. The CDR3 covers 14 residues. The germline CDR1 and CDR2 sequences are DFQATT and SNEGSKA (reference sequence). V lost 0 bases and J lost 8, with 14 bases in between. DNA of the CDR3: TGCAGTGCTAGAGACGATCACCATACGGATGAGCAGTTCTTC. This sequence encodes CSARDDHHTDEQFF.

The chain combines TRBV2 with TRBJ1-6, with 7 positions matching TRBD1. Germline V CDR1 and CDR2: SNHLY, FYNNEI. V lost 5 bases and J lost 11; bases outside the gene matches: 15. The CDR3 contains 16 residues. CDR3 loop: CASSLPTPGGGTPLHF. In DNA, the CDR3 is TGTGCCAGCAGTTTACCCACACCAGGGGGGGGTACACCCCTCCACTTT.

The chain uses TRBV20-1 and TRBJ2-7; D call uncertain. V shed 6 bases and J shed 1 base, with 10 bases lying between them. The CDR3 extends over 12 amino acids. CDR1 DFQATT and CDR2 SNEGSKA come from the germline V gene (reference sequence). The CDR3 spells CSAYHTSYEQYF. The CDR3 nucleotides read TGCAGTGCCTACCACACTTCCTACGAGCAGTACTTC.

This clonotype was seen ten or more times. The chain uses TRBV7-3 and TRBJ1-2; no firm D call. CDR1 is SGHTA and CDR2 is FQGTGA in the germline V gene. V lost 2 bases and J 0 bases, leaving 7 bases between the germline ends. The CDR3 spans 14 residues. CDR3 nucleotides: TGTGCCAGCAGCTTAGGTACAACTAACTATGGCTACACCTTC. This encodes CASSLGTTNYGYTF.

This rearrangement joins TRBV20-1 to TRBJ2-1, with no clear D. The germline V and J ends were trimmed by 6 bases and 10 bases, with 19 bases remaining between them. Germline assignment: CDR1 DFQATT and CDR2 SNEGSKA (reference sequence). The CDR3 totals 13 residues. The CDR3 DNA reads TGCAGTGCACCGTGGGAACTTTTCAGGGAGCAGTTCTTC. This codes for CSAPWELFREQFF.

This clonotype appeared a few times. The gene calls are TRBV19 and TRBJ2-7; D ambiguous. The V end was cut by 6 bases, the J end by 1 base, with 19 bases between. CDR3 length: 16 amino acids. CDR1 is LNHDA, CDR2 SQIVND, per germline (reference sequence). CDR3 bases: TGTGCCAGTAGCAGGAATCCGGTACTGGGTTCCTACGAGCAGTACTTC. It translates to CASSRNPVLGSYEQYF. Using reference TRBV19 and TRBJ2-7 for the parts outside the CDR3, the full variable domain is DGGITQSPKYLFRKEGQNVTLSCEQNLNHDAMYWYRQDPGQGLRLIYYSQIVNDFQKGDIAEGYSVSREKKESFPLTVTSAQKNPTAFYLCASSRNPVLGSYEQYFGPGTRLTVT.

The rearrangement joins TRBV6-1 to TRBJ2-7; 9 bases align to TRBD2. This CDR3 comprises 14 residues. Germline CDR1 and CDR2: MNHNS and SASEGT. V lost 6 bases to trimming and J lost 3 bases; unmatched junction nucleotides: 6. The CDR3 bases are TGTGCCAGCAGCCAGACTAGCGGATTCTACGAGCAGTACTTC. Amino acids: CASSQTSGFYEQYF.

This clonotype appeared many times. This chain links TRBV7-2 with TRBJ1-3; D not resolved. Trimming pared 3 bases from V and 4 bases from J, leaving 13 bases between. The CDR3 runs 15 residues. CDR1 and CDR2 (germline): SGHTA, FQGNSA. The CDR3 DNA reads TGTGCCAGCAGCTTTTTCCTTGGGCAAGGAAACACCATATATTTT. Its protein is CASSFFLGQGNTIYF.

This clonotype appeared a few times. Since no conserved phenylalanine or tryptophan closes the CDR3, a read error is the likely cause. The rearrangement uses TRBV3-1 and TRBJ2-7, with TRBD2 identical over 8 bases. The ends lost 4 bases at V and 7 bases at J; junction bases unmatched: 12. The germline V gene encodes CDR1 LGHDT and CDR2 YNNKEL (reference sequence). This CDR3 contains 15 residues. This chain's CDR3 is CASSPGSSGFGEQYS. The CDR3 coding sequence is TGTGCCAGCAGCCCCGGGTCTAGCGGGTTCGGAGAGCAGTACTCC.